Listed here are 13 T cell receptor beta chains from one sample, sequenced in a study of T cell repertoires in cytomegalovirus infection. Their antigens are not known. Via MiXCR, TCRdb re-called the reads, giving one row per CDR3 protein. Of some 480,000 distinct CDR3 sequences in the sample, about 33% are singletons; the top ten hold roughly 16%. The starting material was cultured PBMCs, obtained from culture after CMV antigen stimulation. These receptor sequences come from a human donor in good health (CMV status not recorded). Some clones in this sample may be carry-over from other donors' samples.

This clonotype was observed a handful of times. The gene calls are TRBV19 and TRBJ1-5; D unclear. Looked up from germline, CDR1 is LNHDA and CDR2 is SQIVND (reference sequence). The CDR3 is 12 amino acids. Between the trimmed V and J ends, which lost 1 base and 6 bases, there was a span of 4 bases. CDR3 loop: CASSIVGQPQHF. The CDR3 DNA is TGTGCCAGTAGTATAGTTGGTCAGCCCCAGCATTTT. Filled out from reference TRBV19 and TRBJ1-5, the complete variable domain reads DGGITQSPKYLFRKEGQNVTLSCEQNLNHDAMYWYRQDPGQGLRLIYYSQIVNDFQKGDIAEGYSVSREKKESFPLTVTSAQKNPTAFYLCASSIVGQPQHFGDGTRLSIL.

The chain recombines TRBV6-1 with TRBJ1-5; D is uncertain. Trimming removed 2 bases from V and 4 bases from J, with 9 bases in between. The CDR3 totals 14 residues. Germline loops: CDR1 MNHNS, CDR2 SASEGT. The CDR3 DNA is TGTGCCAGCAGTGAAAGGACGGCGAATCAGCCCCAGCATTTT. It translates to CASSERTANQPQHF.

There are a few counts of this clonotype. The rearrangement joins TRBV7-6 to TRBJ2-2, with TRBD2 identical over 9 bases. The CDR3 extends over 17 amino acids. V trimming: 1 base; J trimming: 1 base; junction bases outside the gene matches: 4. The germline V gene has CDR1 SGHVS and CDR2 FNYEAQ. CDR3 amino acids: CASSLVPSGVNTGELFF. DNA of the CDR3: TGTGCCAGCAGCTTAGTTCCTAGCGGGGTGAACACCGGGGAGCTGTTTTTT.

This clonotype was recorded a few times. In DNA, the CDR3 is TGCGCCAGCAGCTTGGCCCCGAGACCAGTCTATGGCTACACCTTC. This translates into CASSLAPRPVYGYTF. The chain joins TRBV5-1 to TRBJ1-2, with D unclear. CDR3 length equals 15 residues. Germline CDR1 is SGHRS and CDR2 is YFSETQ. V shed 0 bases and J shed 4 bases, with 13 bases lying between them.

This clonotype was detected only a few times. The chain is built from TRBV14 and TRBJ2-1, with 10 nucleotides matching TRBD2. Germline V gene data show CDR1 as SGHDN and CDR2 as FVKESK. CDR3 length: 16 residues. Trimming took 4 bases from V and 4 from J; bases not matched to a gene: 7. CDR3 sequence: CASSRLTSGSYNEQFF. The CDR3 DNA reads TGTGCCAGCAGCCGCCTGACTAGCGGGTCGTACAATGAGCAGTTCTTC.

The J gene is TRBJ1-5, the V gene TRBV12-3 or TRBV12-4; 11 bases align to TRBD1. This CDR3 is 15 amino acids long. The V segment lost 1 base and the J segment 6 bases; nucleotides outside the gene matches: 2. CDR3 sequence (DNA): TGTGCCAGCAGTTTAGAGGGACAGGGGGGTCAGCCCCAGCATTTT. Translating gives CASSLEGQGGQPQHF.

V is TRBV20-1 and J is TRBJ2-2, with no clear D. V was shortened by 0 bases and J by 3 bases, with 14 bases between the two germline ends. This CDR3 spans 16 amino acids. Germline CDR1 is DFQATT and CDR2 is SNEGSKA (reference sequence). CDR3 coding DNA: TGCAGTGCTAGAGATTATCTAAGGATGGACACCGGGGAGCTGTTTTTT. Amino acid sequence: CSARDYLRMDTGELFF.

CDR3 protein: CASSWGVRGNSYNEQFF. CDR3 coding DNA: TGCGCCAGCAGCTGGGGGGTTCGGGGGAACTCCTACAATGAGCAGTTCTTC. This chain uses TRBV5-1 with TRBJ2-1; D is possibly TRBD2 (6 bases). V was shortened by 3 bases and J by 0 bases, with 16 bases between the two germline ends. From germline, CDR1 is SGHRS and CDR2 YFSETQ. The CDR3 length is 17 residues.

This chain uses TRBV25-1 with TRBJ2-5; no definite D call. The CDR3 runs to 16 residues. The V gene's germline CDR1 is MGHDK and CDR2 SYGVNS. Between the trimmed V and J ends, which lost 4 bases and 5 bases, there was a span of 20 bases. CDR3 nucleotides: TGTGCCAGCAGTGCTAACCCCACAGCATTTTGGGAGACCCAGTACTTC. This sequence encodes CASSANPTAFWETQYF.

The chain carries TRBV6-5 and TRBJ1-2, with D maybe TRBD1 (5 bases). V shed 0 bases and J shed 7 bases, with 9 bases lying between them. This CDR3 has 13 amino acids. From germline, CDR1 is MNHEY and CDR2 SVGAGI. The CDR3 DNA reads as TGTGCCAGCAGTTACTCGGGGACGATTGGCTACACCTTC. Translating gives CASSYSGTIGYTF.

This clonotype was seen once. CDR3 bases: TGTGCCATCAGTGATGGTACCCGAATTGAAGCTTTCTTT. Translating it yields CAISDGTRIEAFF. The chain uses TRBV10-3 and TRBJ1-1; D not certain. Germline V gene sequence: CDR1 ENHRY, CDR2 SYGVKD. Trimming left V 3 bases short and J 7 bases short, with 12 bases between. The CDR3 sequence is 13 residues long.

There are a few counts of this clonotype. The chain recombines TRBV12-3 or TRBV12-4 with TRBJ2-3; 11 nucleotides align to TRBD2. The CDR3 extends over 15 amino acids. V dropped 7 bases and J dropped 5; count of bases not matched to a gene: 8. The CDR3 DNA follows: TGTGCCAGCATCCATAGCGGGAGGGCCTTAGATACGCAGTATTTT. As protein: CASIHSGRALDTQYF.

This chain uses TRBV11-2 with TRBJ1-2; TRBD1 is a possible D gene (6 bases). With 2 bases removed from V and 6 bases from J, the gap between germline ends came to 13 bases. In germline, CDR1 is SGHAT, CDR2 FQNNGV. This CDR3 has 14 residues. This CDR3 reads CASSLWGRKDGYTF. In nucleotides, the CDR3 is TGTGCCAGCAGCTTATGGGGGCGCAAAGATGGCTACACCTTC.